The T cell receptor (beta chain) described here comes from a study of siplizumab effects on memory and regulatory T cells. The germline gives CDR1 MNHNS, CDR2 SASEGT. This CDR3 region has 16 residues. V was trimmed by 0 bases and J by 0 bases, leaving 6 bases between them. Only in-frame clones appear in the TCRdb table, and some are missing; sequencing was by immunoSEQ multiplex PCR. The profile shows 85,000 to 130,000 clones, 75% to 95% of them singletons. This TCR came from a human donor in good health. Some clones in this sample may be carry-over from other donors' samples. Sequencing was performed on CD4+ T cells sorted from blood. V and J are TRBV6-1 and TRBJ2-6; D gene uncertain. The CDR3 nucleotides are TGTGCCAGCAGTGAAGCGGTTGGCTCTGGGGCCAACGTCCTGACTTTC. This encodes CASSEAVGSGANVLTF.